This T cell receptor beta chain was found in a study of post-analysis software for immune sequencing data. Presence of unique molecular identifiers characterized the TCR beta cDNA libraries. Each CDR3 protein is one row after TCRdb ran MiXCR on the PCR reads. The profile shows hundreds of thousands of distinct CDR3 sequences, about 60% of them singletons. The sample consisted of blood. This clonotype was obtained from a girl aged 2 to 10 with multiple sclerosis.

For the CDR3, the DNA is TGTGCCAGCAGGGACAGGGCCTTCACTGAAGCTTTCTTT. This sequence encodes CASRDRAFTEAFF. The genes are TRBV6-1 and TRBJ1-1; TRBD1 matches 8 bases. Germline CDR1 reads MNHNS; CDR2 reads SASEGT. V trimming: 6 bases; J trimming: 4 bases; junction bases outside the gene matches: 4. The CDR3 totals 13 residues.